This is a list of T cell receptor beta chains from one sample in a study of regulatory T cells in long-lasting Graves disease. Using its own MiXCR run on the multiplex PCR reads, TCRdb lists one record per CDR3 protein. The repertoire consists of 700,000 or so distinct CDR3 sequences, with about 30% occurring once and the leading ten covering 42%. The sample here was peripheral blood mononuclear cells (PBMCs), taken when the disease was refractory, from a patient treated with antithyroid drugs. The receptors stem from a female donor with Graves disease. The conserved cysteine and the conserved F or W are not part of the CDR3 here. Clone size, where shown, is once, few, many, or a class for clones that have expanded.

clone size: few
V gene: TRBV6-5
J gene: TRBJ1-5
CDR3 protein: ASSYASRVQPQH

clone size: -
V gene: TRBV20-1
J gene: TRBJ1-1
CDR3 protein: SARPGISTPNTEAF

clone size: -
V gene: TRBV25-1
J gene: TRBJ1-2
CDR3 protein: ASSTAGDYGYT

clone size: many
V gene: TRBV29-1
J gene: TRBJ1-1
CDR3 protein: SVGGALNTEAF

clone size: few
V gene: TRBV11-2
J gene: TRBJ1-2
CDR3 protein: ASSPLRDSANYGHT

clone size: once
V gene: TRBV29-1
J gene: TRBJ1-1
CDR3 protein: SVEVGGTGEAF

clone size: -
V gene: TRBV3-1
J gene: TRBJ2-2
CDR3 protein: ASSQEFWQGRLF

clone size: few
V gene: TRBV30
J gene: TRBJ1-2
CDR3 protein: AWSVGPALGYGYT

clone size: -
V gene: TRBV7-8
J gene: TRBJ1-2
CDR3 protein: ASSLAYPDPANYGYT

clone size: many
V gene: TRBV9
J gene: TRBJ1-1
CDR3 protein: ASSLQQMNTEAF